These 22 T cell receptor beta chains share one sample of origin, sequenced in a study of beta chain features in type 1 diabetes. Their antigens are not known. Expressed TCRB transcripts were sequenced after all isolated RNA was converted to cDNA. The data were produced by immunoSEQ multiplex PCR, yet TCRdb's version contains in-frame clones alone and is incomplete. Of about 160,000 clones detected, 63% appear once; the ten largest clones hold 0.08% to 0.09%. The study's findings and limits: TCRB CDR3 length was moderately but significantly reduced in all four CD4+ subsets of Type 1 diabetes patients.

The material sequenced was naive CD4+ T cells from blood. These receptors originate from a man aged 25-45 years with type 1 diabetes.

This chain connects TRBV29-1 to TRBJ1-2; the D is unclear. Trimming removed 3 bases at V and 4 bases at J, with 12 bases between. The CDR3 has 13 residues. Per germline, CDR1 SQVTM and CDR2 ANQGSEA. The CDR3 nucleotides are TGCAGCGTTGAGGTGACTGCCTCCTATGGCTACACCTTC. Amino acids: CSVEVTASYGYTF. The full variable domain, with the rest looked up from reference TRBV29-1 and TRBJ1-2, is SAVISQKPSRDICQRGTSLTIQCQVDSQVTMMFWYRQQPGQSLTLIATANQGSEATYESGFVIDKFPISRPNLTFSTLTVSNMSPEDSSIYLCSVEVTASYGYTFGSGTRLTVV.

Worth noting for this clone: This same CDR3 is encoded by further DNA sequences in the sample. The rearrangement uses TRBV29-1 and TRBJ2-7, with 12 bases matching TRBD2. J lost 2 bases, V lost 4 bases, and 0 bases had no gene match. Germline lookup yields CDR1 SQVTM and CDR2 ANQGSEA. This CDR3 is 13 amino acids long. The chain's CDR3 is CSVGTSGAYEQYF. The CDR3 bases are TGCAGCGTTGGGACTAGCGGGGCCTACGAGCAGTACTTC.

This clone has more than one count but fewer than ten. This chain links TRBV7-8 with TRBJ2-7; 12 bases fit TRBD1. V was pared by 6 bases and J by 3 bases, with 9 bases of the junction left unmatched. The CDR3 is 16 residues long. The germline gives CDR1 SGHVS, CDR2 FQNEAQ. CDR3 residues: CASRGWDRGLHYEQYF. The CDR3 region has the DNA TGTGCCAGCAGGGGATGGGACAGGGGGCTACACTACGAGCAGTACTTC.

CDR3 protein: CATSRQDGQETQYF. The CDR3 bases are TGTGCCACCAGCAGGCAGGACGGGCAAGAGACCCAGTACTTC. The V and J genes are TRBV15 and TRBJ2-5; D is undetermined. CDR3 length: 14 amino acids. V was clipped by 3 bases and J by 2 bases, with 10 bases between them. Looked up from germline, CDR1 is LNHNV and CDR2 is YYDKDF (reference sequence).

This chain links TRBV7-9 with TRBJ2-1; 7 bases line up with TRBD1. The CDR3 extends over 15 amino acids. Germline CDR1 reads SEHNR; CDR2 reads FQNEAQ (reference sequence). Unmatched junction bases numbered 9, after V lost 5 bases and J lost 5 bases. In DNA, the CDR3 is TGTGCCAGCAGCCAAGGACAGGTCCCTAACAATGAGCAGTTCTTC. Amino acids: CASSQGQVPNNEQFF.

The rearrangement uses TRBV28 and TRBJ2-5, with TRBD1 matching 10 bases. This CDR3 region has 17 residues. Germline loops: CDR1 MDHEN, CDR2 SYDVKM. The J segment lost 5 bases and the V segment lost 6 bases, leaving 15 bases of the junction unmatched. The CDR3 reads CASSLGIRDRGRETQYF. Written as DNA, the CDR3 is TGTGCCAGCAGCTTGGGTATCCGGGACAGGGGAAGGGAGACCCAGTACTTC.

This clone has a handful of counts. This chain links TRBV20-1 with TRBJ2-1; D could derive from TRBD1 or TRBD2 (5 bases each). The length of the CDR3 is 11 residues. Trimming pared 6 bases from V and 10 bases from J, leaving 13 bases between. CDR1 and CDR2 (germline): DFQATT, SNEGSKA (reference sequence). Written as DNA, the CDR3 is TGCAGTGCCGGGGACCGCCTGGAGCAGTTCTTC. It translates to CSAGDRLEQFF.

This clone was recorded only once. The V gene is TRBV2, the J gene TRBJ2-3, with TRBD1 identical over 8 bases. CDR3 size: 14 residues. Germline loops: CDR1 SNHLY, CDR2 FYNNEI. The V segment lost 5 bases and the J segment 3 bases; nucleotides outside the gene matches: 4. CDR3 in amino acids: CASSKRTGTDTQYF. The CDR3 coding sequence is TGTGCCAGCAGTAAAAGGACAGGGACAGATACGCAGTATTTT.

The V and J genes are TRBV29-1 and TRBJ2-7; 11 bases are shared with TRBD1. Germline-derived CDR1 and CDR2 are SQVTM and ANQGSEA. The CDR3 extends over 15 amino acids. Trimming took 3 bases from V and 1 from J; bases not matched to a gene: 5. Here the CDR3 reads CSVEKGQGGSYEQYF. For the CDR3, the DNA is TGCAGCGTTGAGAAGGGACAGGGGGGTTCCTACGAGCAGTACTTC.

Points on this clone: Other DNA variants within this sample encode the same CDR3. The chain employs TRBV20-1 and TRBJ2-7; no clear D gene. The germline CDR1 and CDR2 sequences are DFQATT and SNEGSKA (reference sequence). CDR3 length: 10 residues. Trimming took 3 bases from V and 5 from J, leaving 5 bases between them. The CDR3 protein is CSARGNEQYF. CDR3 nucleotide sequence: TGCAGTGCTAGGGGGAACGAGCAGTACTTC.

This rearrangement joins TRBV28 to TRBJ2-7; no definite D call. V lost 6 bases and J lost 3, with 6 bases in between. This CDR3 is built from 11 residues. Germline V CDR1 and CDR2: MDHEN, SYDVKM. The CDR3, as DNA: TGTGCCAGCAGCCCTGACTACGAGCAGTACTTC. Protein sequence: CASSPDYEQYF.

This clone turned up a few times. The chain uses TRBV4-2 and TRBJ2-7; 10 bases line up with TRBD1. J was trimmed by 1 base and V by 0 bases; bases with no gene match: 9. Germline V gene lookup returns CDR1 LGHNA and CDR2 YNFKEQ. CDR3 length: 18 amino acids. The CDR3 nucleotides are TGTGCCAGCAGCCAAGAGGGGGCCCGGACAGGGGGATCCTACGAGCAGTACTTC. It yields the protein CASSQEGARTGGSYEQYF.

V is TRBV7-2 and J is TRBJ2-1; D ambiguous. Trimming left V 2 bases short and J 6 bases short, with 5 bases between. Per germline, CDR1 SGHTA and CDR2 FQGNSA. CDR3 length: 12 residues. The DNA of the CDR3 is TGTGCCAGCAGCTTACGCAGCAATGAGCAGTTCTTC. The encoded protein is CASSLRSNEQFF.

The gene calls are TRBV28 and TRBJ1-2, with 7 nucleotides matching TRBD1. V shed 6 bases, J shed 4 bases, and the junction held 2 bases outside the gene matches. CDR1 is MDHEN and CDR2 is SYDVKM in the germline V gene. The CDR3 sequence is 12 residues long. In nucleotides, the CDR3 is TGTGCCAGCAGCGGACAGGTCTATGGCTACACCTTC. It codes for CASSGQVYGYTF.

The rearrangement joins TRBV29-1 to TRBJ2-2, with TRBD1 as a possible D gene (5 bases). V shed 5 bases and J shed 3 bases, with 10 bases lying between them. This CDR3 spans 13 amino acids. Germline CDR1 SQVTM, CDR2 ANQGSEA. For the CDR3, the DNA is TGCAGCGTTCGTCCCAGGGACACCGGGGAGCTGTTTTTT. This encodes CSVRPRDTGELFF.

The chain couples TRBV25-1 to TRBJ1-1; 9 positions agree with TRBD1. V was clipped by 6 bases and J by 1 base; unmatched bases: 0. Germline lookup yields CDR1 MGHDK and CDR2 SYGVNS. The CDR3 is made up of 13 amino acids. The CDR3 DNA follows: TGTGCCAGCAGGGGACAGGGGAACACTGAAGCTTTCTTT. This translates into CASRGQGNTEAFF.

The V and J genes are TRBV7-9 and TRBJ2-7, with D perhaps TRBD1 (5 bases). Germline V lookup: CDR1 SEHNR, CDR2 FQNEAQ (reference sequence). The CDR3 runs to 11 residues. V was pared by 4 bases and J by 7 bases, with 8 bases between. The CDR3 spells CASSSTGEQYF. CDR3 in DNA: TGTGCCAGCAGCTCAACAGGAGAGCAGTACTTC. Full variable domain (remainder filled in from reference TRBV7-9 and TRBJ2-7): DTGVSQNPRHKITKRGQNVTFRCDPISEHNRLYWYRQTLGQGPEFLTYFQNEAQLEKSRLLSDRFSAERPKGSFSTLEIQRTEQGDSAMYLCASSSTGEQYFGPGTRLTVT.

The J gene is TRBJ2-7, the V gene TRBV29-1; D remains ambiguous. V lost 0 bases and J lost 3, with 9 bases in between. This CDR3 has 13 residues. Germline V lookup: CDR1 SQVTM, CDR2 ANQGSEA. Here the CDR3 reads CSVEDQGIYEQYF. The CDR3 DNA is TGCAGCGTTGAAGATCAAGGGATCTACGAGCAGTACTTC.

The chain is built from TRBV10-3 and TRBJ2-7; TRBD1 agrees at 8 bases. The CDR3 is made up of 13 amino acids. After removal of 8 bases from V and 3 bases from J, the junction contained 6 bases not matched to a gene. The V gene's germline CDR1 is ENHRY and CDR2 SYGVKD. The CDR3 DNA reads TGTGCCATCGGGGACAGGAACAACTACGAGCAGTACTTC. Protein product: CAIGDRNNYEQYF.

The chain combines TRBV9 with TRBJ2-4; D call uncertain. Trimming removed 2 bases from V and 6 bases from J, with 12 bases in between. The CDR3 consists of 14 residues. Looked up from germline, CDR1 is SGDLS and CDR2 is YYNGEE. The CDR3 coding sequence is TGTGCCAGCAGCGTCTTGGGTCAATCAAACATTCAGTACTTC. This sequence encodes CASSVLGQSNIQYF.

V and J are TRBV29-1 and TRBJ1-2; no definite D call. Germline V gene lookup returns CDR1 SQVTM and CDR2 ANQGSEA. The CDR3 is 12 residues long. Trimming left V 4 bases short and J 2 bases short, with 8 bases between. The CDR3 here is CSVGPQNYGYTF. The CDR3 DNA follows: TGCAGCGTTGGGCCACAGAACTATGGCTACACCTTC.

The V gene is TRBV10-3, the J gene TRBJ2-1; the D gene is possibly TRBD2 (5 bases). The ends were cut back, 6 bases at V and 0 bases at J, with 12 bases in the middle. This CDR3 comprises 15 residues. CDR1 is ENHRY, CDR2 SYGVKD, per germline. As DNA, the CDR3 is TGTGCCATCAGCCCCGTGGGGAGCTCCTACAATGAGCAGTTCTTC. Protein sequence: CAISPVGSSYNEQFF.